Below are 24 T cell receptor beta chains sequenced from a single sample in a study of T cell changes during pregnancy in multiple sclerosis. Libraries were prepared by immunoSEQ multiplex PCR; TCRdb keeps only in-frame clonotypes and omits some of them. Seen here are tens of thousands of clones, 85% to 95% observed once, and the top ten hold approximately 1.8%. The starting material was peripheral blood, obtained after pregnancy. The receptor source for this set is a female donor with multiple sclerosis, enrolled in a pregnancy study.

The chain uses TRBV5-5 and TRBJ2-5; 13 positions agree with TRBD2. The germline gives CDR1 SGHKS, CDR2 YYEKEE (reference sequence). The CDR3 has 18 amino acids. Losses at the gene ends were 0 bases for V and 4 bases for J; bases not matched to a gene: 9. CDR3 DNA sequence: TGTGCCAGCAGCTTGGCCCGTACTAGCGGGAGGGGGATAGAGACCCAGTACTTC. Amino acid sequence: CASSLARTSGRGIETQYF.

V usage is TRBV7-2 and J usage is TRBJ2-7, with 8 positions matching TRBD1. The germline V gene has CDR1 SGHTA and CDR2 FQGNSA. The CDR3 extends over 14 amino acids. Trimming cost V 4 bases and J 2 bases; bases outside gene matches: 4. CDR3: CASSSRQGTYEQYF. The CDR3 DNA follows: TGTGCCAGCAGCTCCAGACAGGGGACCTACGAGCAGTACTTC.

The CDR3 nucleotides read TGTGCCAGCACTAGACAGGGAATGAACACTGAAGCTTTCTTT. The encoded protein is CASTRQGMNTEAFF. The rearrangement links TRBV6-1 to TRBJ1-1; 7 bases map to TRBD1. CDR3 length equals 14 residues. V gave up 7 bases and J gave up 0 bases; unmatched junction bases: 5. The V gene's germline CDR1 is MNHNS and CDR2 SASEGT.

In nucleotides, the CDR3 is TGTGCCAGTTCACAGGGGTTCTCTGGAAACACCATATATTTT. It translates to CASSQGFSGNTIYF. The chain employs TRBV19 and TRBJ1-3, with 7 bases identical to TRBD1. The germline gives CDR1 LNHDA, CDR2 SQIVND (reference sequence). This CDR3 contains 14 residues. The V segment lost 8 bases and the J segment 0 bases; nucleotides outside the gene matches: 4.

This rearrangement joins TRBV27 to TRBJ1-2; 8 bases are a match to TRBD1. The V segment lost 6 bases and the J segment 6 bases; nucleotides outside the gene matches: 6. Per germline, CDR1 MNHEY and CDR2 SMNVEV (reference sequence). CDR3 length: 13 amino acids. The CDR3 reads CASRQTGADGYTF. The CDR3 DNA is TGTGCCAGCAGGCAGACAGGGGCTGATGGCTACACCTTC.

V gene TRBV27 combines with J gene TRBJ2-2; 13 bases agree with TRBD2. The trim removed 4 bases at V and 5 bases at J, leaving 7 bases unmatched. Germline CDR1 is MNHEY and CDR2 is SMNVEV (reference sequence). The CDR3 has 17 amino acids. The CDR3 is CASSSGTSGKITGELFF. In DNA, the CDR3 is TGTGCCAGCAGTTCGGGGACTAGCGGGAAGATTACCGGGGAGCTGTTTTTT.

The chain couples TRBV28 to TRBJ1-1, with D perhaps matching TRBD1 (5 bases). The germline V gene has CDR1 MDHEN and CDR2 SYDVKM. The CDR3 loop spans 17 amino acids. Trimming shortened V by 6 bases and J by 2 bases, and 22 bases separated the two germline ends. CDR3 nucleotide sequence: TGTGCCAGCAGCTTTAGATCGGCGGGACTGATCAACACTGAAGCTTTCTTT. This translates into CASSFRSAGLINTEAFF.

The chain employs TRBV7-2 and TRBJ2-1, with TRBD2 as a possible D gene (5 bases). The CDR3 has 13 amino acids. Germline V gives CDR1 SGHTA, CDR2 FQGNSA. V lost 2 bases to trimming and J lost 14 bases, with 16 bases between them. The CDR3 protein is CASSLTLEGKKFF. Written as DNA, the CDR3 is TGTGCCAGCAGCTTAACCCTAGAGGGTAAAAAGTTCTTC.

The chain is built from TRBV6-5 and TRBJ2-3; D may be TRBD1 (6 bases). Deletions cut 5 bases from V and 2 bases from J, with 11 bases between. This CDR3 comprises 14 residues. Per germline, CDR1 MNHEY and CDR2 SVGAGI. As DNA, the CDR3 is TGTGCCAGCAGTACCCGGGACAACACAGATACGCAGTATTTT. Protein sequence: CASSTRDNTDTQYF.

This chain uses TRBV4-2 with TRBJ1-6; 9 nucleotides match TRBD1. CDR3 size: 16 residues. Germline V gene lookup returns CDR1 LGHNA and CDR2 YNFKEQ. The J segment lost 9 bases and the V segment lost 0 bases, leaving 6 bases of the junction unmatched. The CDR3 sequence is CASSQDPGQGASPLHF. CDR3 bases: TGTGCCAGCAGCCAAGATCCGGGACAGGGCGCTTCACCCCTCCACTTT.

The V call is TRBV27, the J call TRBJ1-2, with D possibly matching TRBD1 (6 bases). The CDR3 is 15 residues long. Looked up from germline, CDR1 is MNHEY and CDR2 is SMNVEV (reference sequence). V gave up 6 bases and J gave up 4 bases, with 18 bases separating them. The CDR3: CASSPMDSQFYGYTF. DNA of the CDR3: TGTGCCAGCAGCCCAATGGACAGCCAATTCTATGGCTACACCTTC.

The chain has TRBV6-1 and TRBJ2-7, with 7 bases identical to TRBD2. Trimming at V came to 4 bases and at J to 4 bases, leaving 4 bases not matched to a gene. The CDR3 length is 13 residues. Per the germline V gene, CDR1 is MNHNS and CDR2 is SASEGT. This CDR3 reads CASSVAGEYEQYF. The CDR3 region has the DNA TGTGCCAGCAGTGTTGCGGGAGAGTACGAGCAGTACTTC.

V and J are TRBV25-1 and TRBJ2-5, with D unclear. V was cut by 2 bases and J by 4 bases, with 17 bases left in between. CDR1 and CDR2 from the germline V gene are MGHDK and SYGVNS. There are 16 residues in the CDR3. The CDR3 DNA reads as TGTGCCAGCAGTGAAGGCCAGGTGGTTTTACGAGAGACCCAGTACTTC. The encoded protein is CASSEGQVVLRETQYF.

In its sample, this clone was seen once. This rearrangement joins TRBV4-3 to TRBJ2-1, with D unclear. In germline, CDR1 is LGHNA, CDR2 YSLEER. The germline V and J ends were trimmed by 0 bases and 3 bases, with 9 bases remaining between them. This CDR3 spans 15 amino acids. CDR3 in amino acids: CASSQDVAVYNEQFF. CDR3 DNA sequence: TGCGCCAGCAGCCAAGATGTCGCGGTCTACAATGAGCAGTTCTTC.

The genes are TRBV5-8 and TRBJ2-1, with TRBD2 as a possible D gene (5 bases). Germline lookup yields CDR1 SGHTS and CDR2 YDEGEE. CDR3 length: 18 amino acids. V lost 0 bases, J lost 0 bases, and 16 bases lay in between. DNA for the CDR3: TGTGCCAGCAGCTTGGGTCGGAAAACTAGTGGCTCCTACAATGAGCAGTTCTTC. Protein sequence: CASSLGRKTSGSYNEQFF.

This chain links TRBV19 with TRBJ2-7, with D perhaps TRBD1 (5 bases). Per germline, CDR1 LNHDA and CDR2 SQIVND (reference sequence). Trimming took off 1 base at V and 2 bases at J, with 9 bases between the two ends. This CDR3 spans 14 amino acids. The CDR3 DNA reads as TGTGCCAGTAGTATAGGGGGCACGACCTACGAGCAGTACTTC. Encoded protein: CASSIGGTTYEQYF.

On this clone itself: One junction end does not reproduce the germline sequence, and a read error may be involved. The chain links TRBV29-1 to TRBJ2-7, with TRBD2 matching over 13 bases. Germline V gene data show CDR1 as SQVTM and CDR2 as ANQGSEA. This CDR3 comprises 14 residues. As DNA, the CDR3 is TGCAGCGTAGAAGGGACTAGCGGGATTCACGAGCAGTACTTC. This codes for CSVEGTSGIHEQYF.

This CDR3 reads CASSFATNEKLFF. CDR3 DNA: TGTGCCAGCAGCTTCGCAACTAATGAAAAACTGTTTTTT. The rearrangement uses TRBV11-2 and TRBJ1-4, with unresolved D. Trimming left V 3 bases short and J 0 bases short, with 2 bases between. Germline CDR1 is SGHAT and CDR2 is FQNNGV. The CDR3 runs to 13 residues.

V is TRBV28 and J is TRBJ2-1; TRBD2 matches 14 bases. The CDR3 spans 18 residues. Germline V lookup: CDR1 MDHEN, CDR2 SYDVKM. V shed 6 bases, J shed 10 bases, and the junction held 17 bases outside the gene matches. The chain's CDR3 is CASRPDDLGLAGVGEQFF. The CDR3 DNA reads as TGTGCCAGCAGGCCCGACGATCTGGGACTAGCGGGAGTTGGGGAGCAGTTCTTC.

The CDR3: CASSLAVGAGQETQYF. The CDR3 region has the DNA TGTGCCAGCAGCTTAGCGGTGGGAGCGGGGCAAGAGACCCAGTACTTC. This rearrangement joins TRBV11-2 to TRBJ2-5; 7 nucleotides agree with TRBD2. Looked up from germline, CDR1 is SGHAT and CDR2 is FQNNGV. J was trimmed by 2 bases and V by 1 base; bases with no gene match: 7. The CDR3 has 16 residues.

V usage is TRBV28 and J usage is TRBJ2-7; D might be TRBD1 (5 bases). The CDR3 is 13 residues long. The V and J ends lost 5 bases and 6 bases respectively, with 14 bases between them. Germline lookup yields CDR1 MDHEN and CDR2 SYDVKM. Here the CDR3 reads CASSPPGRAEQYF. DNA for the CDR3: TGTGCCAGCAGTCCCCCGGGCAGGGCCGAGCAGTACTTC.

V is TRBV29-1 and J is TRBJ2-7; 8 bases line up with TRBD2. This CDR3 is 15 amino acids long. Trimming removed 6 bases from V and 1 base from J; junction bases left unmatched: 11. Germline values: CDR1 SQVTM, CDR2 ANQGSEA. The DNA of the CDR3 is TGCAGCGTCGGTCCTACTAGCGGAGGGTCCTACGAGCAGTACTTC. It specifies CSVGPTSGGSYEQYF.

J is TRBJ2-5 and V is TRBV7-8, with 8 nucleotides matching TRBD1. V dropped 4 bases and J dropped 4; count of bases not matched to a gene: 8. Germline CDR1 and CDR2: SGHVS and FQNEAQ. The CDR3 has 15 residues. The CDR3, as DNA: TGTGCCAGCAGCTATCGACAGGGGACTCGAGAGACCCAGTACTTC. Amino acid sequence: CASSYRQGTRETQYF.

The chain combines TRBV28 with TRBJ2-7; TRBD1 aligns across 9 bases. V lost 7 bases and J lost 3; bases outside the gene matches: 10. CDR3 size: 15 residues. Looked up from germline, CDR1 is MDHEN and CDR2 is SYDVKM. The CDR3, as DNA: TGTGCCAGCACCCCGGGACAGGGAGGGTTCTACGAGCAGTACTTC. Amino acids: CASTPGQGGFYEQYF.